These 20 T cell receptor beta chains came from one sample sequenced in a study of response to subunit inactivated influenza vaccine. TCRdb analysed the RT-PCR reads with MiXCR anew, one entry per CDR3 protein. This sample has over 150,000 distinct CDR3 sequences, with roughly 10% found just once. Sample: CD8+ T cells sorted from PBMCs, taken about 23 months after vaccination. Receptors were obtained from a man aged 50-75 years who received an inactivated influenza vaccine.

The rearrangement links TRBV29-1 to TRBJ2-1, with D possibly TRBD2 on 6 matching bases. This CDR3 contains 12 residues. V lost 3 bases to trimming and J lost 7 bases, with 10 bases between them. The germline gives CDR1 SQVTM, CDR2 ANQGSEA. The CDR3 bases are TGCAGCGTTGAGATGGGGGGAAATGAGCAGTTCTTC. It yields the protein CSVEMGGNEQFF.

This clonotype was counted only a few times. Here the CDR3 reads CATSDSGQAEYF. CDR3 sequence (DNA): TGTGCCACCAGTGATTCCGGACAGGCGGAGTACTTC. This chain joins TRBV24-1 and TRBJ2-5, with TRBD1 matching over 7 bases. V lost 2 bases to trimming and J lost 12 bases; unmatched junction nucleotides: 5. The CDR3 covers 12 residues. The germline gives CDR1 KGHDR, CDR2 SFDVKD.

The gene calls are TRBV19 and TRBJ2-1; D is ambiguous. The CDR3 loop spans 15 amino acids. Deletions cut 3 bases from V and 0 bases from J, with 9 bases between. Germline-derived CDR1 and CDR2 are LNHDA and SQIVND (reference sequence). CDR3 loop: CASSIYPSSYNEQFF. The CDR3 nucleotides are TGTGCCAGTAGTATTTACCCTAGCTCCTACAATGAGCAGTTCTTC.

At least ten counts were recorded for this clonotype. The chain carries TRBV3-1 and TRBJ2-1; 10 nucleotides agree with TRBD2. Looked up from germline, CDR1 is LGHDT and CDR2 is YNNKEL (reference sequence). Trimming at V came to 4 bases and at J to 8 bases, leaving 8 bases not matched to a gene. CDR3 size: 15 residues. The CDR3 here is CASSLSGGASDEQFF. Written as DNA, the CDR3 is TGTGCCAGCAGCCTGAGCGGGGGGGCCTCGGATGAGCAGTTCTTC.

The table lists this clonotype with a few counts. In nucleotides, the CDR3 is TGCGCCAGCAGCCAAGATGGGACACCGTTTGCCTACGAGCAGTACTTC. This translates into CASSQDGTPFAYEQYF. The gene calls are TRBV4-1 and TRBJ2-7; TRBD1 is a possible D gene (6 bases). With 0 bases removed from V and 2 bases from J, the gap between germline ends came to 14 bases. Germline CDR1 is MGHRA and CDR2 is YSYEKL. This CDR3 has 16 amino acids.

This clonotype has ten or more counts. CDR3 bases: TGTGCCAGCAGTTACGGACAGGGCAACGAGCAGTACTTC. The encoded protein is CASSYGQGNEQYF. This rearrangement joins TRBV6-5 to TRBJ2-7, with 8 bases that match TRBD1. The CDR3 is made up of 13 amino acids. Germline lookup yields CDR1 MNHEY and CDR2 SVGAGI. V dropped 2 bases and J dropped 5; count of bases not matched to a gene: 2.

This clonotype was counted only a few times. CDR3 in DNA: TGTGCCAGCAGTGAAGGTTTTGGAGGCAGCTACGAGCAGTACTTC. Translation gives CASSEGFGGSYEQYF. The V call is TRBV6-1, the J call TRBJ2-7; maybe TRBD2 (5 bases). Germline CDR1 MNHNS, CDR2 SASEGT. The CDR3 is made up of 15 amino acids. Trimming left V 1 base short and J 3 bases short, with 13 bases between.

This chain joins TRBV7-9 and TRBJ2-7; 7 positions match TRBD1. This CDR3 comprises 14 residues. The V gene's germline CDR1 is SEHNR and CDR2 FQNEAQ (reference sequence). The ends lost 4 bases at V and 3 bases at J; junction bases unmatched: 6. DNA of the CDR3: TGTGCCAGCAGCTACCGGGACAGATTCTACGAGCAGTACTTC. It translates to CASSYRDRFYEQYF.

This clonotype was observed many times. The chain employs TRBV20-1 and TRBJ2-1; 9 bases fit TRBD1. The V gene end was trimmed by 2 bases and the J gene end by 3 bases; junction bases not matched to a gene: 17. Germline CDR1 DFQATT, CDR2 SNEGSKA (reference sequence). The CDR3 sequence is 19 residues long. Here the CDR3 reads CSARSYPRPGTGNYNEQFF. The CDR3 DNA follows: TGCAGTGCTAGATCCTATCCCCGTCCCGGGACAGGGAACTACAATGAGCAGTTCTTC.

This clonotype was seen a few times. The genes are TRBV20-1 and TRBJ2-7; D is undetermined. The germline V gene encodes CDR1 DFQATT and CDR2 SNEGSKA (reference sequence). The CDR3 is 11 amino acids. The CDR3 is CAIGRIYEQYF. The CDR3 DNA follows: TGCGCAATTGGACGGATTTACGAGCAGTACTTC.

At least ten counts were recorded for this clonotype. V and J are TRBV6-1 and TRBJ1-5; possibly TRBD1 for D (6 bases). The CDR3 extends over 14 amino acids. V was clipped by 5 bases and J by 4 bases, with 12 bases between them. The germline V gene encodes CDR1 MNHNS and CDR2 SASEGT. CDR3 sequence: CASSPGHTNQPQHF. In DNA, the CDR3 is TGTGCCAGCAGTCCGGGACATACTAATCAGCCCCAGCATTTT.

The chain has TRBV7-2 and TRBJ1-1; no clear D. The CDR3 is 11 amino acids. Germline loops: CDR1 SGHTA, CDR2 FQGNSA. V was clipped by 3 bases and J by 4 bases, with 3 bases between them. The CDR3, as DNA: TGTGCCAGCAGCTTTGTCACTGAAGCTTTCTTT. It codes for CASSFVTEAFF.

The sample holds a few counts of this clonotype. CDR3 in amino acids: CASSNGPQGAGEAFF. The CDR3 bases are TGTGCCAGCAGTAATGGACCCCAGGGGGCCGGGGAAGCTTTCTTT. V is TRBV27 and J is TRBJ1-1; the match to TRBD1 covers 8 bases. Germline CDR1 and CDR2: MNHEY and SMNVEV (reference sequence). V was clipped by 5 bases and J by 8 bases; unmatched bases: 13. This CDR3 has 15 amino acids.

The rearrangement uses TRBV29-1 and TRBJ2-3; TRBD2 aligns across 9 bases. J lost 5 bases, V lost 2 bases, and 8 bases had no gene match. CDR3 length: 15 amino acids. Germline loops: CDR1 SQVTM, CDR2 ANQGSEA. CDR3 coding DNA: TGCAGCGTTGAACCGCGGGAGGGCCTATTAGATACGCAGTATTTT. It is translated as CSVEPREGLLDTQYF.

V usage is TRBV30 and J usage is TRBJ1-1, with 7 bases that match TRBD1. Germline-derived CDR1 and CDR2 are GTSNPN and SVGIG (reference sequence). CDR3 length equals 12 residues. The J segment lost 5 bases and the V segment lost 5 bases, leaving 5 bases of the junction unmatched. The CDR3 nucleotides read TGTGCCTGGGAGGGGGCCAGGACTGAAGCTTTCTTT. Residues: CAWEGARTEAFF.

This clonotype was seen only a few times. This chain joins TRBV5-1 and TRBJ2-6; D gene uncertain. The CDR3 is made up of 16 amino acids. V was trimmed by 1 base and J by 0 bases, leaving 8 bases between them. Germline CDR1 SGHRS, CDR2 YFSETQ. CDR3: CASSLSFSSGANVLTF. The CDR3 DNA is TGCGCCAGCAGCTTGAGTTTTTCCTCTGGGGCCAACGTCCTGACTTTC. The full variable domain, with the rest looked up from reference TRBV5-1 and TRBJ2-6, is KAGVTQTPRYLIKTRGQQVTLSCSPISGHRSVSWYQQTPGQGLQFLFEYFSETQRNKGNFPGRFSGRQFSNSRSEMNVSTLELGDSALYLCASSLSFSSGANVLTFGAGSRLTVL.

This clonotype has only one observation. V is TRBV6-2 or TRBV6-3 and J is TRBJ2-7, with TRBD1 as a possible D gene (6 bases). The CDR3 covers 15 residues. V lost 6 bases to trimming and J lost 0 bases, with 15 bases between them. In germline, CDR1 is MNHEY, CDR2 SVGEGT. The CDR3 here is CASRGNRDTSYEQYF. Here the CDR3 DNA reads TGTGCCAGCAGGGGGAATCGGGACACCTCCTACGAGCAGTACTTC.

The chain recombines TRBV9 with TRBJ2-1; 12 bases fit TRBD2. The CDR3 is made up of 15 amino acids. The germline V gene has CDR1 SGDLS and CDR2 YYNGEE. Unmatched junction bases numbered 7, after V lost 6 bases and J lost 6 bases. DNA for the CDR3: TGTGCCAGCAACGGCGGACTAGCGGGAACCAATGAGCAGTTCTTC. It translates to CASNGGLAGTNEQFF.

The table lists this clonotype with many counts. For the CDR3, the DNA is TGTGCCAGCAGCCTGTCGGACAACTATGGCTACACCTTC. It specifies CASSLSDNYGYTF. The chain uses TRBV7-2 and TRBJ1-2; D not resolved. Trimming left V 5 bases short and J 2 bases short, with 9 bases between. This CDR3 contains 13 residues. Per the germline V gene, CDR1 is SGHTA and CDR2 is FQGNSA.

The V and J genes are TRBV12-3 or TRBV12-4 and TRBJ1-1; possibly TRBD1 for D (5 bases). Trimming removed 5 bases from V and 4 bases from J, with 17 bases in between. CDR3 length equals 15 residues. The CDR3 loop reads CASSPPGLGGTEAFF. The CDR3 coding sequence is TGTGCCAGCAGTCCTCCGGGACTCGGTGGCACTGAAGCTTTCTTT.